The TCR beta chain described here comes from a study of cytomegalovirus exposure and HLA in healthy donors. The PCR was carried out with 60 Vbeta primers and 13 Jbeta primers. As handled by the study authors: About 11 million shared chains were among the roughly 78 million unique TCR beta chains that a later analysis counted. Clones were read by immunoSEQ multiplex PCR, and TCRdb kept only the in-frame ones, dropping some. The V and J calls and clone size are taken from that table; D and trimming were inferred from the DNA. This sample carries more than 20,000 clones, just under 70% of them seen once, and the ten largest clones take roughly 4.4%. Study observations and caveats: It was in a later analysis that TCR association rates were seen to vary by HLA locus, highest for DRB1 and lowest for HLA-C. The classifier was said to identify cytomegalovirus status with high specificity and sensitivity. Listed as cytomegalovirus-associated were 150 or so TCR beta chains.

This CDR3 comprises 15 residues. CDR1 MNHEY and CDR2 SVGAGI come from the germline V gene. Trimming removed 6 bases from V and 1 base from J; junction bases left unmatched: 7. With regard to this clone: Its antigen is currently unknown.

The sequence was collected from a woman in her forties or fifties in good health and CMV-seronegative. The chain employs TRBV6-5 and TRBJ2-7; 9 bases fit TRBD2. Sequenced: PBMCs. In DNA form, the CDR3 reads TGTGCCAGCAGCCTTAGCGGGAGTCGGTCCTACGAGCAGTACTTC. It is translated as CASSLSGSRSYEQYF.